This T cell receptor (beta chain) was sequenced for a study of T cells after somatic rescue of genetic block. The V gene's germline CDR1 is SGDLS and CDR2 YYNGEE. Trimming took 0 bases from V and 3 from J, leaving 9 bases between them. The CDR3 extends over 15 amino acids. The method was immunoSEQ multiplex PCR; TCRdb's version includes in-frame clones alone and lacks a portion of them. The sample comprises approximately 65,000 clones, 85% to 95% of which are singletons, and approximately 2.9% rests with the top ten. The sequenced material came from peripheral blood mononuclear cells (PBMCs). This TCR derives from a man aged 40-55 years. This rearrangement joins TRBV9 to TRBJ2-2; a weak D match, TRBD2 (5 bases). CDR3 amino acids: CASSVDGMDTGELFF. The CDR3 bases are TGTGCCAGCAGCGTAGACGGGATGGACACCGGGGAGCTGTTTTTT.